This entry lists 5 T cell receptor beta chains sequenced from one sample in a study of blood T cells in healthy people across ages. The authors ran a second PCR of about 6 to 11 cycles using a sample-barcoded 5' primer and a J-beta primer mix. TCRdb recomputed calls from the 5' RACE reads with MiXCR, one row per CDR3 protein. The sample contains 1.5 million to 2 million distinct CDR3 sequences, roughly 30% of which appear only once. The sequenced sample was blood. The receptor set was obtained from a woman aged 30 to 39 in good health.

In its sample, this clonotype was seen once. The V call is TRBV6-5, the J call TRBJ1-1; 7 bases align to TRBD1. The germline gives CDR1 MNHEY, CDR2 SVGAGI. The CDR3 is 17 amino acids. V lost 6 bases, J lost 0 bases, and 13 bases stayed unmatched. The CDR3 protein is CASRYRSGQRMNTEAFF. For the CDR3, the DNA is TGTGCCAGCAGATACCGTTCGGGACAGAGAATGAACACTGAAGCTTTCTTT.

This sequence joins TRBV7-9 and TRBJ2-6; TRBD1 agrees at 12 bases. J was trimmed by 5 bases and V by 6 bases; bases with no gene match: 11. From germline, CDR1 is SEHNR and CDR2 FQNEAQ (reference sequence). There are 18 residues in the CDR3. This chain's CDR3 is CASRGDRGRRSWANVLTF. Here the CDR3 DNA reads TGTGCCAGCAGGGGGGACAGGGGGCGCAGATCCTGGGCCAACGTCCTGACTTTC.

This clonotype was detected ten times or more. This chain uses TRBV7-2 with TRBJ1-2; TRBD1 agrees at 9 bases. The CDR3 totals 13 residues. Germline V gives CDR1 SGHTA, CDR2 FQGNSA. Unmatched junction bases numbered 2, after V lost 5 bases and J lost 4 bases. As DNA, the CDR3 is TGTGCCAGCAGCGCGGGACAGGGCTATGGCTACACCTTC. Its translation is CASSAGQGYGYTF.

Note on this clonotype: A read error may explain this, as a much larger clone is one base away. CDR3 sequence reads: CASSESGSHEQYF. CDR3 DNA: TGCGCCAGCAGTGAATCCGGGAGCCACGAGCAGTACTTC. V usage is TRBV10-1 and J usage is TRBJ2-7, with a weak D call TRBD2 (6 bases). The CDR3 consists of 13 residues. Germline CDR1 reads WNHNN; CDR2 reads SYGVQD (reference sequence). Trimming shortened V by 3 bases and J by 5 bases, and 11 bases separated the two germline ends.

This clonotype has a count of ten or more. The chain is built from TRBV6-5 and TRBJ2-6; 8 bases line up with TRBD1. The CDR3 is 18 residues long. Germline loops: CDR1 MNHEY, CDR2 SVGAGI. V shed 2 bases and J 1 base; nucleotides not matched to a gene: 7. The CDR3 region is CASSYRGTGSSGANVLTF. The DNA of the CDR3 is TGTGCCAGCAGTTACAGGGGGACAGGAAGTTCTGGGGCCAACGTCCTGACTTTC.